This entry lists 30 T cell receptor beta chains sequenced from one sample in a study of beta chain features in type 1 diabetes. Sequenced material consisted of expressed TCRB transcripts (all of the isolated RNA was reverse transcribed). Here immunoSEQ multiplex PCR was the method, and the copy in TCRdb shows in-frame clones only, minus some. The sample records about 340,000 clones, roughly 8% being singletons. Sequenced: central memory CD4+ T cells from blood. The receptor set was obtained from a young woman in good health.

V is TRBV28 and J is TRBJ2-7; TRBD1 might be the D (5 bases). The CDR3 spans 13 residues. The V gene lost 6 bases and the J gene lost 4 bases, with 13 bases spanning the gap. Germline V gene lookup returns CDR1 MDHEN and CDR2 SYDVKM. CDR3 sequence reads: CASSRAAIYEQYF. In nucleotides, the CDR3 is TGTGCCAGCAGCAGGGCAGCTATATACGAGCAGTACTTC.

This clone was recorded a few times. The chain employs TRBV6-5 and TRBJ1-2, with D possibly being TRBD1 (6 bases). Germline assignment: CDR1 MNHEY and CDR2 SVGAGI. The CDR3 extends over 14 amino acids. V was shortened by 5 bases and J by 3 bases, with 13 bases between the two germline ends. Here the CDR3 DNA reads TGTGCCAGCAGTCTTGGACAGTATGACTATGGCTACACCTTC. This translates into CASSLGQYDYGYTF.

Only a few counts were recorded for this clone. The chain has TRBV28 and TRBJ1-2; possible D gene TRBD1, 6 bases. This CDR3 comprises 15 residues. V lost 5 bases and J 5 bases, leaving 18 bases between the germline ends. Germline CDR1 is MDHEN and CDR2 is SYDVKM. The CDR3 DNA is TGTGCCAGCAGTCAGGGCGGGGGGCGAACGTATGGCTACACCTTC. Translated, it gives CASSQGGGRTYGYTF.

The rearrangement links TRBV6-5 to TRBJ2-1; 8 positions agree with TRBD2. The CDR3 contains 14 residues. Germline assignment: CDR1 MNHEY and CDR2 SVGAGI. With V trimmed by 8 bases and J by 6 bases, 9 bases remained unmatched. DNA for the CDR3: TGTGCCAGCGGTGTGGGACTAGGAAGCAATGAGCAGTTCTTC. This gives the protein CASGVGLGSNEQFF.

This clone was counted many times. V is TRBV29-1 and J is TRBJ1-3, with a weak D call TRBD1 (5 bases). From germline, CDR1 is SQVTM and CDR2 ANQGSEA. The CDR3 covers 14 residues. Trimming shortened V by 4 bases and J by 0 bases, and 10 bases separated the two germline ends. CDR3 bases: TGCAGCGTTGGGGACGGTTACTCTGGAAACACCATATATTTT. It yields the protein CSVGDGYSGNTIYF.

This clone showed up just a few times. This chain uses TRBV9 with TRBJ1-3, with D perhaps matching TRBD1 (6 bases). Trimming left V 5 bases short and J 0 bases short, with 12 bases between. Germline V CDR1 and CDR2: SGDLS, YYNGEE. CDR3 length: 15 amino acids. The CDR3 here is CASSGRGASGNTIYF. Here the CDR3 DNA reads TGTGCCAGCAGTGGTAGGGGGGCCTCTGGAAACACCATATATTTT.

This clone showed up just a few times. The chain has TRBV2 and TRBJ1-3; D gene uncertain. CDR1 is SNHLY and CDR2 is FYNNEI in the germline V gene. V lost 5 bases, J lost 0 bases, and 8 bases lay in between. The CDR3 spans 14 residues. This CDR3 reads CASSLQSSGNTIYF. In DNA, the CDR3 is TGTGCCAGCAGTCTACAGAGCTCTGGAAACACCATATATTTT. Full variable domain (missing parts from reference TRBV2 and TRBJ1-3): EPEVTQTPSHQVTQMGQEVILRCVPISNHLYFYWYRQILGQKVEFLVSFYNNEISEKSEIFDDQFSVERPDGSNFTLKIRSTKLEDSAMYFCASSLQSSGNTIYFGEGSWLTVV.

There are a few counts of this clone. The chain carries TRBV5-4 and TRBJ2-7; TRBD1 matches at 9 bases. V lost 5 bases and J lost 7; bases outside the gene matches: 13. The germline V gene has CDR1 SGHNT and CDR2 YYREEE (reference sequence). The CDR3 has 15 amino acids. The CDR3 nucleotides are TGTGCCAGCAGTCTCCGACAGGGGGGTTTGGGAGAGCAGTACTTC. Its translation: CASSLRQGGLGEQYF. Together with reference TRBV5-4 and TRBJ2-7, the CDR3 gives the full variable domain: ETGVTQSPTHLIKTRGQQVTLRCSSQSGHNTVSWYQQALGQGPQFIFQYYREEENGRGNFPPRFSGLQFPNYSSELNVNALELDDSALYLCASSLRQGGLGEQYFGPGTRLTVT.

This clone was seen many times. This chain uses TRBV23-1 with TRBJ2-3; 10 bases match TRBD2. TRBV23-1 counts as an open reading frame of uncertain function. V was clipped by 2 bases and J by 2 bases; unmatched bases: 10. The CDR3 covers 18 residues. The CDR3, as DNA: TGCGCCAGCAGTCAAAGCCCTCTTAGCGGGAGGTTCACAGATACGCAGTATTTT. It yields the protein CASSQSPLSGRFTDTQYF.

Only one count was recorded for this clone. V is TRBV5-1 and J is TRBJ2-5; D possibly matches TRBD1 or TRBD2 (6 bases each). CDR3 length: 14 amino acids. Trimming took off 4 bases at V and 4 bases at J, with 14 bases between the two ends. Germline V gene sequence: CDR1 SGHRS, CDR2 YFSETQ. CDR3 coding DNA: TGCGCCAGCAGCCCCAACCGGGGGCGAGAGACCCAGTACTTC. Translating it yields CASSPNRGRETQYF.

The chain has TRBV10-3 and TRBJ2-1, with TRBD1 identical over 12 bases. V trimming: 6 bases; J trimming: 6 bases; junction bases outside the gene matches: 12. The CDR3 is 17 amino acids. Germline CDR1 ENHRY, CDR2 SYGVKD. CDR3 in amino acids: CAISPGQGALASNEQFF. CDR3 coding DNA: TGTGCCATCAGCCCGGGACAGGGGGCTTTGGCAAGCAATGAGCAGTTCTTC.

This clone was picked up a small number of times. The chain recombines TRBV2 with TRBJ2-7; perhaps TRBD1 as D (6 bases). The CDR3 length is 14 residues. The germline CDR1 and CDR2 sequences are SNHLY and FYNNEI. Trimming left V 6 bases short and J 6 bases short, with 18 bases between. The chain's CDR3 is CASRSTGPSPEQYF. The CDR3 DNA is TGTGCCAGCAGATCGACAGGTCCGAGTCCCGAGCAGTACTTC.

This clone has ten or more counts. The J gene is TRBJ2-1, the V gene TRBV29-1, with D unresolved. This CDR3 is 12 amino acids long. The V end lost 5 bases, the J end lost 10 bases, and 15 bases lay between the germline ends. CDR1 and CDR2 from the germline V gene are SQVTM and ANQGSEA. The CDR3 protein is CSVRQALSEQFF. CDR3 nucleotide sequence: TGCAGCGTTCGGCAGGCCCTCTCGGAGCAGTTCTTC.

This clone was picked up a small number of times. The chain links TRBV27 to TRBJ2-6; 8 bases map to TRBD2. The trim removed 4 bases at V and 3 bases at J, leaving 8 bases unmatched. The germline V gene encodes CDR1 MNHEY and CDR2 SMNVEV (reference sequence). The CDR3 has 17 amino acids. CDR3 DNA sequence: TGTGCCAGCAGTTCCCTCCGGGGGGGCTTTGGGGCCAACGTCCTGACTTTC. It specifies CASSSLRGGFGANVLTF.

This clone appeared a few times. CDR3 sequence reads: CASSDPGRALGEQFF. CDR3 nucleotide sequence: TGTGCCAGCAGTGATCCCGGGAGGGCCTTGGGTGAGCAGTTCTTC. This chain joins TRBV25-1 and TRBJ2-1, with 8 positions matching TRBD2. J was trimmed by 9 bases and V by 3 bases; bases with no gene match: 10. This CDR3 has 15 amino acids. From germline, CDR1 is MGHDK and CDR2 SYGVNS. The complete variable domain, with remaining parts taken from reference TRBV25-1 and TRBJ2-1, reads EADIYQTPRYLVIGTGKKITLECSQTMGHDKMYWYQQDPGMELHLIHYSYGVNSTEKGDLSSESTVSRIRTEHFPLTLESARPSHTSQYLCASSDPGRALGEQFFGPGTRLTVL.

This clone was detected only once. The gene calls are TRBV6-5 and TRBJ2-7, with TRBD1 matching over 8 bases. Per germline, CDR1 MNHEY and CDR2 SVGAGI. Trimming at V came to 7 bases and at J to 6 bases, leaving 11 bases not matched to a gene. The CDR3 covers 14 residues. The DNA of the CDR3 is TGTGCCAGCACCGAAGCAGGGGGCTTGGTCGAGCAGTACTTC. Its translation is CASTEAGGLVEQYF.

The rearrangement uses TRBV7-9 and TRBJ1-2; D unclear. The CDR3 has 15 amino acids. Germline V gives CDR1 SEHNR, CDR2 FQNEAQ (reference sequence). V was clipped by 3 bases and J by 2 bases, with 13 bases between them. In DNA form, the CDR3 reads TGTGCCAGCAGCTTTATTGGTGTCGGGAACTATGGCTACACCTTC. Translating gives CASSFIGVGNYGYTF.

This CDR3 reads CASSPGVAVSYEQYF. CDR3 nucleotides: TGTGCCAGCTCACCAGGGGTGGCAGTTTCCTACGAGCAGTACTTC. The V and J genes are TRBV18 and TRBJ2-7; D ambiguous. The CDR3 has 15 amino acids. V lost 2 bases and J 1 base, leaving 12 bases between the germline ends. Germline lookup yields CDR1 KGHSH and CDR2 LQKENI.

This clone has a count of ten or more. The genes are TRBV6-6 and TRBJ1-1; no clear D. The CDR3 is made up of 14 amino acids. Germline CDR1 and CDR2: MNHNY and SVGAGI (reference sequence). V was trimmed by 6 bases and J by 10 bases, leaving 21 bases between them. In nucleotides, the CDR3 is TGTGCCAGCAGGCAAGATCGCCAAGGGAAGGGAGCTTTCTTT. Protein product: CASRQDRQGKGAFF.

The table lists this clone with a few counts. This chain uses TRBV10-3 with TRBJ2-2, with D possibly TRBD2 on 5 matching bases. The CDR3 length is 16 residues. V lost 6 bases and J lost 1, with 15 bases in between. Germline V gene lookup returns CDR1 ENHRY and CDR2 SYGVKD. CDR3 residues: CAISPISGRNTGELFF. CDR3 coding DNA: TGTGCCATCAGCCCGATTAGTGGGAGGAACACCGGGGAGCTGTTTTTT.

In DNA form, the CDR3 reads TGTGCCAGCAGCCGGGGAGCCGACGAGCAGTACTTC. Encoded protein: CASSRGADEQYF. The V gene is TRBV21-1, the J gene TRBJ2-7; TRBD2 is the table's D call and was not checked against the DNA. TRBV21-1 has pseudogene status. The CDR3 covers 12 residues.

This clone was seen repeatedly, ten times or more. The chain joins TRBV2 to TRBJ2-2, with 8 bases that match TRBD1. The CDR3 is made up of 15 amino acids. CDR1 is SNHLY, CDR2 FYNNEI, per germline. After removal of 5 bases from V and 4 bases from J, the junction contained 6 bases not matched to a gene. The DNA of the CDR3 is TGTGCCAGCAGTAGGGGACAGGAAGGCACCGGGGAGCTGTTTTTT. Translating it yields CASSRGQEGTGELFF. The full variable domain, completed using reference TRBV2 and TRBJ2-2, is EPEVTQTPSHQVTQMGQEVILRCVPISNHLYFYWYRQILGQKVEFLVSFYNNEISEKSEIFDDQFSVERPDGSNFTLKIRSTKLEDSAMYFCASSRGQEGTGELFFGEGSRLTVL.

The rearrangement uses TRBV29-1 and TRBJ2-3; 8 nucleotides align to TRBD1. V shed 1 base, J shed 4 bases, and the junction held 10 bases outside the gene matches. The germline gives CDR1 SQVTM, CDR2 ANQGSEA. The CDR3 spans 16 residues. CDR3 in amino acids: CSVEAPNRGVADTQYF. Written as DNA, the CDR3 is TGCAGCGTTGAAGCCCCTAACAGGGGGGTGGCAGATACGCAGTATTTT.

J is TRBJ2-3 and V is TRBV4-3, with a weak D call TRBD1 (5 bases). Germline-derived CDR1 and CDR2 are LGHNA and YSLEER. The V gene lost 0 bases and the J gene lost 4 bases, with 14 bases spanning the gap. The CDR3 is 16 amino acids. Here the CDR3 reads CASSQDFQGLADTQYF. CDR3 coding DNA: TGCGCCAGCAGCCAAGACTTCCAGGGATTGGCAGATACGCAGTATTTT.

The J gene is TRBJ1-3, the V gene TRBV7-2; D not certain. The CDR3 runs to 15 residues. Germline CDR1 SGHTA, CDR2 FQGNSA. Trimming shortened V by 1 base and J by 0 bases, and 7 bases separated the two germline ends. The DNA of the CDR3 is TGTGCCAGCAGCTTAGATCACGGCTCTGGAAACACCATATATTTT. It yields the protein CASSLDHGSGNTIYF. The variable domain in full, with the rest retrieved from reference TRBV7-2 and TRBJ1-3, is GAGVSQSPSNKVTEKGKDVELRCDPISGHTALYWYRQSLGQGLEFLIYFQGNSAPDKSGLPSDRFSAERTGGSVSTLTIQRTQQEDSAVYLCASSLDHGSGNTIYFGEGSWLTVV.

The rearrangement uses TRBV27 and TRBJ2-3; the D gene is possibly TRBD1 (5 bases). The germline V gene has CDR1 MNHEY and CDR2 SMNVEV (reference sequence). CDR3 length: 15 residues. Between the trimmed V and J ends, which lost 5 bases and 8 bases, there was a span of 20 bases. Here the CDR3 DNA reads TGTGCCAGCAGTACAGGTTGGACCAGTTTGGGTACGCAGTATTTT. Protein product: CASSTGWTSLGTQYF.

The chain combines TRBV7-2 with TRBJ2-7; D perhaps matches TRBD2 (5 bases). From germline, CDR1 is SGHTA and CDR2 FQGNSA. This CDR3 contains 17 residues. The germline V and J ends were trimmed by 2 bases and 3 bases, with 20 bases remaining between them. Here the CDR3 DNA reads TGTGCCAGCAGCTTATTAGCGTCGATGGCAGAATTCTACGAGCAGTACTTC. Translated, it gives CASSLLASMAEFYEQYF.

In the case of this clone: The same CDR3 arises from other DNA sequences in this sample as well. The CDR3 loop is CASSEGPYEQYF. CDR3 sequence (DNA): TGTGCCAGCAGTGAAGGTCCCTACGAGCAGTACTTC. This chain connects TRBV2 to TRBJ2-7; D unresolved. Germline V gene data show CDR1 as SNHLY and CDR2 as FYNNEI. The CDR3 has 12 residues. Trimming removed 1 base at V and 2 bases at J, with 3 bases between.

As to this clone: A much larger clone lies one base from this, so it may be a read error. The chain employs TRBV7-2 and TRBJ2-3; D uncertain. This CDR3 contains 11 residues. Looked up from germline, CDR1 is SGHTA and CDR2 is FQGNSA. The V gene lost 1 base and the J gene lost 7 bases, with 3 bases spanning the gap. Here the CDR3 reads CASSLGNTQYF. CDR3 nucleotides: TGTGCCAGCAGCTTAGGGAATACGCAGTATTTT.

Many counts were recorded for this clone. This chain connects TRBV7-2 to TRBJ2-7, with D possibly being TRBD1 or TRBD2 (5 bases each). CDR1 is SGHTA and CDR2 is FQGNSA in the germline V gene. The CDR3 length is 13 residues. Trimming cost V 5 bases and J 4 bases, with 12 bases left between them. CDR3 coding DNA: TGTGCCAGCAGCGGCCGGGGCGGGTACGAGCAGTACTTC. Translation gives CASSGRGGYEQYF.